Sequencing of this T cell receptor beta chain was carried out in a study of T cell responses to AZD1222 COVID-19 vaccine. Study-wide points: Regions left unmutated in variants are reportedly the target of nearly half of spike-specific TCRs. Clonal diversity may have been underestimated in mostly white British donors. Baseline antibody screening turned up just a handful of seropositive AZD1222 recipients. Repertoire sampling was restricted to post-peak T cell response timepoints.

About this clone itself: Its target is not known.

CDR1 is GTSNPN and CDR2 is SVGIG in the germline V gene (reference sequence). This CDR3 comprises 14 residues. Trimming cost V 0 bases and J 6 bases; bases outside gene matches: 7. This table comes from immunoSEQ multiplex PCR, and its TCRdb copy is limited to in-frame clones, with some not included. Found here are around 130,000 clones, 86% of them singletons; the top ten hold more than 10%. This chain joins TRBV30 and TRBJ2-7, with 8 bases that match TRBD1. The clonotype originates from an adult in good health. Sequences were derived from peripheral blood, sampled on day 0 of AZD1222 vaccination. The CDR3 sequence is CAWSVTRGRSEQYF. The CDR3 nucleotides read TGTGCCTGGAGTGTAACCAGGGGGCGAAGCGAGCAGTACTTC.